This TCR beta chain was observed in a study of T cell responses to AZD1222 COVID-19 vaccine. Regarding the study as a whole: White British donors predominated, females outnumbered males, and clonal diversity was possibly underestimated. Spike-specific TCR breadth rose after two AZD1222 doses, and depth rose as well.

The repertoire was sequenced with immunoSEQ multiplex PCR; TCRdb's copy has only in-frame clones and lacks some. The table shows 150,000 or so clones, with 85% to 95% occurring only once. On this clone itself: Its antigen is still unknown.

V lost 4 bases and J 7 bases, leaving 14 bases between the germline ends. The CDR3 runs 14 residues. CDR1 and CDR2 (germline): GTSNPN, SVGIG (reference sequence). The genes are TRBV30 and TRBJ1-6; the D gene is possibly TRBD1 (6 bases). The sequence derives from an adult in good health. The sample here was peripheral blood, taken on day 0 of AZD1222 vaccination. For the CDR3, the DNA is TGTGCCTGGACCCGGGACACCCAAAATTCACCCCTCCACTTT. Translating gives CAWTRDTQNSPLHF.